This T cell receptor (beta chain) was obtained from a study of cytomegalovirus exposure and HLA in healthy donors. Study details: In terms of ancestry, the Caucasian-associated cluster contained about four fifths of the roughly 400 genotyped donors.

The PCR used 60 Vbeta and 13 Jbeta primers. Authors' data handling: Some 10 million of the approximately 80 million unique TCR beta chains counted in a later analysis were shared. The assay was immunoSEQ multiplex PCR, and TCRdb's table has in-frame clones only and misses some. V, J and clone size reflect that table, while D and trimming were determined from the DNA. The profile covers some 170,000 clones, with 60% to 80% appearing a single time and less than 8% taken by the ten largest. The CDR3 spans 18 residues. Germline V gene lookup returns CDR1 LGHNA and CDR2 YNFKEQ. Trimming cost V 0 bases and J 6 bases; bases outside gene matches: 15. A word on this clone: Antigen specificity is unknown.

Study observations and caveats: Several V segments, TRBV6-2 and TRBV6-3 among them, could not be told apart and were dropped. Most likely, a cluster of highly shared sequence variants arose as a sequencing artifact.

The source of this sequence is a middle-aged man in good health and CMV-seropositive. Sequenced material: PBMCs. The chain carries TRBV4-2 and TRBJ2-3, with 7 bases lining up with TRBD2. Written as DNA, the CDR3 is TGTGCCAGCAGCCAAGATCGGGCTAGCGGAGTGGGGCCGGATACGCAGTATTTT. Translated, it gives CASSQDRASGVGPDTQYF.